This T cell receptor beta chain comes out of a study of T cells in Graves' hyperthyroidism and ophthalmopathy. Germline CDR1 reads MDHEN; CDR2 reads SYDVKM. V was trimmed by 7 bases and J by 4 bases, leaving 14 bases between them. The CDR3 is 14 residues long. General observations from the study: Appearing also in blood were most of the thyroid clonotypes expanded above 0.001. Patients with ophthalmopathy were separated from those with stable hyperthyroidism by a 13 V-J model.

Sample collection date corresponds to first hyperthyroidism diagnosis, prior to any ophthalmopathy symptoms. This clonotype was recorded a few times. The target antigen is unknown. RNA transcripts served as the template for amplifying TCR beta CDR3 regions. RT-PCR in the first round (using the HTBI primer set) targeted the TCR CDR3. Each CDR3 protein is one row after TCRdb ran MiXCR on the multiplex PCR reads. Here the sample spans nearly 600,000 distinct CDR3 sequences, around 14% being singletons. The sample was blood. The V call is TRBV28, the J call TRBJ1-5; D unclear. The source is a woman in her 30s with Graves' hyperthyroidism that later progressed to Graves' ophthalmopathy. The CDR3 DNA reads TGTGCCAGCACCTCCCACCAGAGGAATCAGCCCCAGCATTTT. Its translation: CASTSHQRNQPQHF.